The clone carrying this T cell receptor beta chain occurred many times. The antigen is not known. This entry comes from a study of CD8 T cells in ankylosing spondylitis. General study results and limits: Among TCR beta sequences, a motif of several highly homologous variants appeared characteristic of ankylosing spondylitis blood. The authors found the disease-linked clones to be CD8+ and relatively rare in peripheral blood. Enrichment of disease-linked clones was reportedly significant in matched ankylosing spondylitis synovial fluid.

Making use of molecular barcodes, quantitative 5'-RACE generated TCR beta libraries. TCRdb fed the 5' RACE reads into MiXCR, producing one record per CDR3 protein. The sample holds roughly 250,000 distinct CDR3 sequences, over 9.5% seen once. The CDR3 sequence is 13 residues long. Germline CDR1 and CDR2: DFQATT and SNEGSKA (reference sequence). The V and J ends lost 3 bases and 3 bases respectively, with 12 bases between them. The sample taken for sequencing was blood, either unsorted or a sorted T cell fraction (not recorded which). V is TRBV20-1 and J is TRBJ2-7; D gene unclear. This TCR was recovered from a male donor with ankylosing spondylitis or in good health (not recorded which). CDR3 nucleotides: TGCAGTGCTAGCCGTACCCGTATCTACGAGCAGTACTTC. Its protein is CSASRTRIYEQYF.